The entry below gives a single TCR beta chain sequence along with its context. The data were taken from a study of T cell changes during pregnancy in multiple sclerosis. V lost 5 bases to trimming and J lost 4 bases, with 9 bases between them. The CDR3 is made up of 12 amino acids. CDR1 and CDR2 (germline): SNHLY, FYNNEI. The table came from immunoSEQ multiplex PCR; TCRdb's copy has only in-frame clones and leaves some out. The sample lists around 15,000 clones, approximately 85% occurring once. The sample was CD8+ T cells from peripheral blood mononuclear cells, taken in the second trimester of pregnancy. The V gene is TRBV2, the J gene TRBJ2-7; D possibly corresponds to TRBD1 (6 bases). This TCR was sampled from a female donor in good health, enrolled as a control in a pregnancy study. This CDR3 reads CASSTTGYEQYF. In DNA form, the CDR3 reads TGTGCCAGCAGTACTACAGGGTACGAGCAGTACTTC.